One T cell receptor beta chain is described in this entry. Regarding time point: newly diagnosed GD, antithyroid drugs for less than 3 months. From RNA extracted from PBMCs, the TCR library was made. This record comes from a study of regulatory T cells in long-lasting Graves disease. iRepertoire HTBI primers and Arm-PCR of CDR3 regions built TCR beta libraries. TCRdb used MiXCR to reprocess the multiplex PCR reads, holding one entry per CDR3 protein. The table shows 300,000 to 400,000 distinct CDR3 sequences, with approximately 15% occurring only once. The CDR3 consists of 15 residues. CDR1 is MNHEY, CDR2 SMNVEV, per germline (reference sequence). Trimming took 6 bases from V and 0 from J, leaving 15 bases between them. Separately, the same data were catalogued under a study of T cells in Graves' hyperthyroidism and ophthalmopathy. That report adds: Primed by the HTBI set, a first-round RT-PCR was run on the TCR CDR3.

The clonotype comes from a man aged 35 to 55 with Graves disease. The chain joins TRBV27 to TRBJ2-7; no clear D. The sample here was peripheral blood mononuclear cells (PBMCs), taken at new diagnosis, from a patient treated with antithyroid drugs. CDR3 sequence (DNA): TGTGCCAGCAGAGGAAAGAACGTCAGCTCCTACGAGCAGTACTTC. Translated, it gives CASRGKNVSSYEQYF.